This TCR beta chain emerged from a study of PD-1 blockade in classical Hodgkin lymphoma. Across the whole study: Patients were treated with nivolumab at 3 mg/kg, and this was given intravenously every 2 weeks. Notes on the study in general: CD4+ TCR diversity, unlike CD8+, climbed significantly by C4D1. Those achieving complete response showed baseline diversity like newly diagnosed patients. Newly diagnosed patients had baseline TCR diversity that was reportedly lower than that of healthy donors.

Produced via immunoSEQ multiplex PCR; TCRdb's table is partial and in-frame only. The sample includes around 50,000 clones, less than 95% of them seen just once. Every one of the patients relapsed after autologous stem cell transplantation (brentuximab vedotin exposure was variable). Trimming removed 5 bases from V and 4 bases from J, with 16 bases in between. The CDR3 is 15 amino acids. Germline V lookup: CDR1 MNHEY, CDR2 SVGAGI. A note on this clone: Its antigen remains unknown.

The chain couples TRBV6-5 to TRBJ2-3, with D maybe TRBD1 (6 bases). The clonotype originates from a human donor with classical Hodgkin lymphoma. The sequencing used peripheral blood mononuclear cells (PBMCs), collected before the second cycle of nivolumab. The chain's CDR3 is CASSPDGGTADTQYF. In DNA, the CDR3 is TGTGCCAGCAGTCCCGATGGGGGCACTGCAGATACGCAGTATTTT.